The following is a T cell receptor (beta chain) sequence with its context. Its antigen is not known. The data were taken from a study of graft-versus-host responses after intestinal transplantation. In the study overall: The recipients all started with anti-thymocyte globulin induction and then took tacrolimus and steroids for 3 to 4 years.

Profiling relied on immunoSEQ multiplex PCR, and the TCRdb table lists in-frame clones only, not all of them. The sample lists 84,000 or so clones; over 85% were seen once. Per the germline V gene, CDR1 is LNHDA and CDR2 is SQIVND (reference sequence). This CDR3 is 17 amino acids long. Trimming removed 2 bases from V and 3 bases from J, with 19 bases in between. Broader study findings: Peak levels of circulating GvH clones tracked with early post-transplant HvG declines. Recipient bone marrow held GvH clones, some seen earlier in ileum or blood.

This TCR was recovered from a human donor who was the organ donor for an intestinal transplant. The sample was unstimulated CD8+ T cells sorted from spleen or lymph node cells, taken before transplant. V and J are TRBV19 and TRBJ2-5; D is perhaps TRBD2 (5 bases). The CDR3 region has the DNA TGTGCCAGTAGTATATCCGGGGTGGTGTACTCGGAAGAGACCCAGTACTTC. It yields the protein CASSISGVVYSEETQYF. The entire variable domain, with the rest obtained from reference TRBV19 and TRBJ2-5, is as follows: DGGITQSPKYLFRKEGQNVTLSCEQNLNHDAMYWYRQDPGQGLRLIYYSQIVNDFQKGDIAEGYSVSREKKESFPLTVTSAQKNPTAFYLCASSISGVVYSEETQYFGPGTRLLVL.